One and the same sample provided the 9 T cell receptor beta chains below, sequenced in a study of vaccination effects on CD4 cells after COVID-19. Cells that had been cultured for ten to eleven days were the source of isolated CD4+ T cells. Profiled with immunoSEQ multiplex PCR; TCRdb holds only in-frame clones, not every one. This repertoire shows some 63,000 clones, approximately 78% found once; its top ten account for roughly a quarter. What these receptors recognize is not known. The sample consisted of CD4+ T cells from PBMCs cultured without peptide, taken before COVID-19 vaccination. Source of these receptors: a human donor who had a prior SARS-CoV-2 infection.

The V and J genes are TRBV11-1 and TRBJ2-1, with D unresolved. CDR1 and CDR2 from the germline V gene are SGHAT and FQDESV (reference sequence). This CDR3 is built from 14 residues. V dropped 4 bases and J dropped 6 bases, with 13 bases sitting between them. CDR3 amino acids: CASSSYSPGNEQFF. The CDR3, as DNA: TGTGCCAGCAGCTCGTACTCGCCGGGCAATGAGCAGTTCTTC.

The CDR3 reads CASSAPGLPYEQYF. DNA of the CDR3: TGTGCCAGCTCAGCCCCGGGACTCCCCTACGAGCAGTACTTC. This chain joins TRBV18 and TRBJ2-7; TRBD2 might be the D (6 bases). This CDR3 contains 14 residues. Between the trimmed V and J ends, which lost 5 bases and 2 bases, there was a span of 13 bases. Germline V gene data show CDR1 as KGHSH and CDR2 as LQKENI.

This clone came up many times. The rearrangement joins TRBV6-2 or TRBV6-3 to TRBJ1-1; 7 nucleotides agree with TRBD1. CDR1 and CDR2 (germline): MNHEY, SVGEGT. This CDR3 spans 14 amino acids. Trimming took 5 bases from V and 4 from J; bases not matched to a gene: 7. CDR3 sequence reads: CASSHRQGGTEAFF. CDR3 DNA: TGTGCCAGCAGTCACCGACAGGGCGGCACTGAAGCTTTCTTT.

The gene calls are TRBV24-1 and TRBJ2-5; 7 positions match TRBD1. This CDR3 has 13 residues. The V and J ends lost 7 bases and 1 base, in that order; junction bases with no gene match: 2. Germline V gives CDR1 KGHDR, CDR2 SFDVKD. The CDR3 sequence: CATRDRTQETQYF. CDR3 nucleotide sequence: TGTGCCACCAGGGACAGGACCCAAGAGACCCAGTACTTC.

CDR3 amino acids: CASRVTEAFF. The CDR3 DNA reads as TGTGCCAGCAGAGTCACTGAAGCTTTCTTT. The chain combines TRBV2 with TRBJ1-1; D not resolved. The CDR3 sequence is 10 residues long. The V end lost 6 bases, the J end lost 4 bases, and 3 bases lay between the germline ends. Looked up from germline, CDR1 is SNHLY and CDR2 is FYNNEI.

This clone has only one observation. This sequence joins TRBV5-6 and TRBJ1-3, with D possibly matching TRBD1 (5 bases). Looked up from germline, CDR1 is SGHDT and CDR2 is YYEEEE. The CDR3 is 16 residues long. Trimming removed 2 bases from V and 0 bases from J, with 12 bases in between. The CDR3 region is CASSLVQAVSGNTIYF. For the CDR3, the DNA is TGTGCCAGCAGCTTAGTACAGGCGGTCTCTGGAAACACCATATATTTT.

The rearrangement links TRBV7-3 to TRBJ2-1, with TRBD2 identical over 9 bases. After removal of 5 bases from V and 8 bases from J, the junction contained 13 bases not matched to a gene. The CDR3 spans 16 residues. Germline CDR1 reads SGHTA; CDR2 reads FQGTGA. The CDR3 spells CASSAIAGAARDEQFF. CDR3 DNA: TGTGCCAGCAGCGCGATAGCGGGAGCGGCGCGGGATGAGCAGTTCTTC.

V gene TRBV4-3 combines with J gene TRBJ1-6; D possibly corresponds to TRBD1 (6 bases). The CDR3 consists of 14 residues. CDR1 and CDR2 from the germline V gene are LGHNA and YSLEER. Trimming pared 4 bases from V and 7 bases from J, leaving 11 bases between. The DNA of the CDR3 is TGCGCCAGCAGCCCCCGGACAGCAAATTCACCCCTCCACTTT. The encoded protein is CASSPRTANSPLHF.

The rearrangement joins TRBV27 to TRBJ2-1, with unresolved D. The CDR3 is made up of 14 amino acids. Deletions cut 5 bases from V and 4 bases from J, with 12 bases between. Germline V gives CDR1 MNHEY, CDR2 SMNVEV (reference sequence). The CDR3 sequence: CASSKANRYNEQFF. CDR3 DNA: TGTGCCAGCAGTAAAGCGAACCGATACAATGAGCAGTTCTTC.